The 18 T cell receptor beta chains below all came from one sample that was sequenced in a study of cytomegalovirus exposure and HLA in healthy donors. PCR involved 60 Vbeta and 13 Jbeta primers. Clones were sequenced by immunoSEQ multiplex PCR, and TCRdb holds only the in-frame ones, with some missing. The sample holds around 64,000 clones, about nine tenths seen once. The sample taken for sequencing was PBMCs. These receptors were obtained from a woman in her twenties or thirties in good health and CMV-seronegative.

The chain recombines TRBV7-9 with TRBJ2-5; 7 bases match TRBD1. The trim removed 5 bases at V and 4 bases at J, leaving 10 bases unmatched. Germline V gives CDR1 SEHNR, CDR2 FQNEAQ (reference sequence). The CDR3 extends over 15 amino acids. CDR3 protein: CASSRQGQTRETQYF. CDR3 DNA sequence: TGTGCCAGCAGCAGACAGGGCCAAACAAGAGAGACCCAGTACTTC.

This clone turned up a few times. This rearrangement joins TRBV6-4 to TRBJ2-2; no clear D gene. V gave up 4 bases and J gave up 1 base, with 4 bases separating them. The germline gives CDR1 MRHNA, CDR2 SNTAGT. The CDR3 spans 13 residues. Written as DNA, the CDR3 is TGTGCCAGCAGTGCGGGGAACACCGGGGAGCTGTTTTTT. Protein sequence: CASSAGNTGELFF.

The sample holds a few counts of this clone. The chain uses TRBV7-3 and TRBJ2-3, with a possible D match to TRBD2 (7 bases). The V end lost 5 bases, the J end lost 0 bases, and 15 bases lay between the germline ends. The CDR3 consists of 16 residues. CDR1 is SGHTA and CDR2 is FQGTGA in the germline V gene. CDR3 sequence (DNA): TGTGCCAGCAGCCCCGGGGGCGGGGGTAGCACAGATACGCAGTATTTT. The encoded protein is CASSPGGGGSTDTQYF.

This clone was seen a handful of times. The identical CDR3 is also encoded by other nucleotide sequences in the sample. Here the CDR3 reads CAWSVGGNTEAFF. The CDR3 region has the DNA TGTGCCTGGAGTGTAGGGGGAAACACTGAAGCTTTCTTT. The chain recombines TRBV30 with TRBJ1-1, with D possibly TRBD1 on 6 matching bases. The CDR3 is 13 residues long. Germline V gene data show CDR1 as GTSNPN and CDR2 as SVGIG (reference sequence). V gave up 0 bases and J gave up 2 bases, with 7 bases separating them.

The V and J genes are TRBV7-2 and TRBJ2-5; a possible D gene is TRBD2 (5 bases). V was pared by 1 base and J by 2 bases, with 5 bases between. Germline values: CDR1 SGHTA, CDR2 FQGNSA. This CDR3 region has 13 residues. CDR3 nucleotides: TGTGCCAGCAGCTTAGAGCGGCAAGAGACCCAGTACTTC. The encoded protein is CASSLERQETQYF. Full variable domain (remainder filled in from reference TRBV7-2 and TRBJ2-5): GAGVSQSPSNKVTEKGKDVELRCDPISGHTALYWYRQSLGQGLEFLIYFQGNSAPDKSGLPSDRFSAERTGGSVSTLTIQRTQQEDSAVYLCASSLERQETQYFGPGTRLLVL.

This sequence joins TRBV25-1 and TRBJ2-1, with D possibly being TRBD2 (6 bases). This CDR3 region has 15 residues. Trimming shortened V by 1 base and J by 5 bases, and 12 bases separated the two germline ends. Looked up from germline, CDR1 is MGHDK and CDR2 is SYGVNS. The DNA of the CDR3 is TGTGCCAGCAGTGAATTAGGCGGGGACCACAATGAGCAGTTCTTC. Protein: CASSELGGDHNEQFF.

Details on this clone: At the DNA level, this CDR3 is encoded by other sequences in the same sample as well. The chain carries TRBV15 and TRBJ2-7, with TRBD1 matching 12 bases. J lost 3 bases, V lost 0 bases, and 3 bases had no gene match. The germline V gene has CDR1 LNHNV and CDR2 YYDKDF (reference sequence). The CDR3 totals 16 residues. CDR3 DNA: TGTGCCACCAGCAGAGACGGGACAGGGGGCGTCTACGAGCAGTACTTC. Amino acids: CATSRDGTGGVYEQYF. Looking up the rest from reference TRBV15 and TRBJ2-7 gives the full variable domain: DAMVIQNPRYQVTQFGKPVTLSCSQTLNHNVMYWYQQKSSQAPKLLFHYYDKDFNNEADTPDNFQSRRPNTSFCFLDIRSPGLGDTAMYLCATSRDGTGGVYEQYFGPGTRLTVT.

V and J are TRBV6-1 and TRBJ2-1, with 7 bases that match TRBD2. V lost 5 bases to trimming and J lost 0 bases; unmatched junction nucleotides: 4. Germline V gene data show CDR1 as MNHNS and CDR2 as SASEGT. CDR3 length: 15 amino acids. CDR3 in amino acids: CASSSSGTSYNEQFF. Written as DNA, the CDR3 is TGTGCCAGCAGTTCCAGCGGGACCTCCTACAATGAGCAGTTCTTC.

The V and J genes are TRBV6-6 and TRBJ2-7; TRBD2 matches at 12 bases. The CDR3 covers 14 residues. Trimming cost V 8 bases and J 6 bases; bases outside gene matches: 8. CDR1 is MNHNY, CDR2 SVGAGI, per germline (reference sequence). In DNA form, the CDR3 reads TGTGCCAGCCCACCTAGCGGGAGGGTACGCGAGCAGTACTTC. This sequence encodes CASPPSGRVREQYF.

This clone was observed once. CDR3: CASSYLVAQPQHF. CDR3 sequence (DNA): TGTGCCAGCAGTTACTTAGTCGCTCAGCCCCAGCATTTT. V gene TRBV27 combines with J gene TRBJ1-5; no definite D call. Trimming removed 4 bases at V and 6 bases at J, with 10 bases between. CDR3 length equals 13 residues. Germline values: CDR1 MNHEY, CDR2 SMNVEV (reference sequence).

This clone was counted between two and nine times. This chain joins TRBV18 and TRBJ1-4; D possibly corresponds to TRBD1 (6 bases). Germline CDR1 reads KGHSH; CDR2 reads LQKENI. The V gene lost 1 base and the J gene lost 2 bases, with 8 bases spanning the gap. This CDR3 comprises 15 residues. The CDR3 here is CASSPRQGTNEKLFF. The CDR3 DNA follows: TGTGCCAGCTCACCACGTCAGGGGACTAATGAAAAACTGTTTTTT.

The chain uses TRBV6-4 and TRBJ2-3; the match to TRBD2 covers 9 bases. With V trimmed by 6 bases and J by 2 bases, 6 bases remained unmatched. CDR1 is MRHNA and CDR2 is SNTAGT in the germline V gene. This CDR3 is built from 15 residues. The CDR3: CASSQTSGDTDTQYF. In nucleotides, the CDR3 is TGTGCCAGCAGCCAGACTAGCGGAGACACAGATACGCAGTATTTT.

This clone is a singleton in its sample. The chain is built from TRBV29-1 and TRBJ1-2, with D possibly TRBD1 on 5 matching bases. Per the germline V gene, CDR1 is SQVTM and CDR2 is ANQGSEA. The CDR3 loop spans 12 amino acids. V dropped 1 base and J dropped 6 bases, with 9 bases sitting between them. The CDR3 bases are TGCAGCGTTGAAGCGGGGGGAGATGGCTACACCTTC. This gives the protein CSVEAGGDGYTF. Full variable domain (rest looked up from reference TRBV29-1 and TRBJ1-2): SAVISQKPSRDICQRGTSLTIQCQVDSQVTMMFWYRQQPGQSLTLIATANQGSEATYESGFVIDKFPISRPNLTFSTLTVSNMSPEDSSIYLCSVEAGGDGYTFGSGTRLTVV.

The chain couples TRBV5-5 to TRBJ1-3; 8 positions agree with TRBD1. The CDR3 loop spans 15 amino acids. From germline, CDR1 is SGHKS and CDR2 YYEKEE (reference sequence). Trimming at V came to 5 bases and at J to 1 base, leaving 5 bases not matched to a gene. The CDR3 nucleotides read TGTGCCAGCAGTTTTGACAGGGGATCTGGAAACACCATATATTTT. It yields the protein CASSFDRGSGNTIYF.

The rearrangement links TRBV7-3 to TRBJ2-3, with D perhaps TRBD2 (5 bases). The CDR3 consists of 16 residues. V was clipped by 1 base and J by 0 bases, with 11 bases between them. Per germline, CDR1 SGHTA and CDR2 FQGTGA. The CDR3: CASSLNRAASTDTQYF. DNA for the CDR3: TGTGCCAGCAGCTTAAATAGAGCGGCTAGCACAGATACGCAGTATTTT.

CDR3 bases: TGTGCCAGCTCACCCTCGACAAGCTTTACTGAAGCTTTCTTT. Its translation is CASSPSTSFTEAFF. The chain carries TRBV18 and TRBJ1-1; D gene unclear. CDR1 is KGHSH and CDR2 is LQKENI in the germline V gene. CDR3 length: 14 residues. V lost 3 bases and J lost 5, with 13 bases in between.

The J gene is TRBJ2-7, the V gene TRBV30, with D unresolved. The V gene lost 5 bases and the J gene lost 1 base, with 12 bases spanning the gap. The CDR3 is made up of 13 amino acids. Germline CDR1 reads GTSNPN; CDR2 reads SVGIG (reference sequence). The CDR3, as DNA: TGTGCCTGGTCGGATGGAGCATCCTACGAGCAGTACTTC. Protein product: CAWSDGASYEQYF.

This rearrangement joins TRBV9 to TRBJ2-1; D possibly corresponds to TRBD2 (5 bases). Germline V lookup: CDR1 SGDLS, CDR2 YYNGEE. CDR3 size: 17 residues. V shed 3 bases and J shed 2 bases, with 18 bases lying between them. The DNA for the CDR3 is TGTGCCAGCAGCGACCGGGATTTGGCCAGCACCTACAATGAGCAGTTCTTC. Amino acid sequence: CASSDRDLASTYNEQFF.